This T cell receptor beta chain was sequenced during a study of breast tumors, draining lymph nodes, adjacent tissues. Study-wide results and limits: Most tumor T cells seemingly derive from lymph node, then expand in tumor. Tumor TCR diversity was below lymph nodes but above nontumor tissue. Data only fit, rather than demonstrated, lymph node origin of most tumor T cells. Luminal-like breast cancer showed significantly greater tumor-nontumor repertoire similarity than basal-like breast cancer did.

As for this clonotype: The target antigen is unknown.

The lymph nodes were axillary draining lymph nodes from breast cancer patients. V gave up 6 bases and J gave up 0 bases; unmatched junction bases: 4. Germline lookup yields CDR1 WNHNN and CDR2 SYGVQD (reference sequence). This CDR3 is 17 amino acids long. TCRdb reprocessed the multiplex PCR reads via MiXCR and lists one record per CDR3 protein. The sample carries 150,000 to 200,000 distinct CDR3 sequences, approximately 30% recorded once. The sequence was collected from a female donor with breast cancer. Some clones in this sample may be carry-over from other donors' samples. This chain connects TRBV10-1 to TRBJ2-3; 15 bases line up with TRBD2. Sample: axillary lymph node tissue. The CDR3 coding sequence is TGCGCCAGCAGGCCGGGACTAGCGGGGGGTAGCACAGATACGCAGTATTTT. Encoded protein: CASRPGLAGGSTDTQYF.